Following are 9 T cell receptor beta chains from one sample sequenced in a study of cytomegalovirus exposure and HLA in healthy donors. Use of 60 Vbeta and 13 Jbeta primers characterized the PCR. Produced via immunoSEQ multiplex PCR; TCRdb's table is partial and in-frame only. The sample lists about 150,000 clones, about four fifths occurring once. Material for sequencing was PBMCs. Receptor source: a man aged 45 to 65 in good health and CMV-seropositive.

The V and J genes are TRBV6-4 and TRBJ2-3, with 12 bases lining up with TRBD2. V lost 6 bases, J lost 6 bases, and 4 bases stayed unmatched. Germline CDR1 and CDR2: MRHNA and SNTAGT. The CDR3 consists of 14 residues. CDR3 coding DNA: TGTGCCAGCAGAAGACTAGCGGGAGCGGATACGCAGTATTTT. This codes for CASRRLAGADTQYF.

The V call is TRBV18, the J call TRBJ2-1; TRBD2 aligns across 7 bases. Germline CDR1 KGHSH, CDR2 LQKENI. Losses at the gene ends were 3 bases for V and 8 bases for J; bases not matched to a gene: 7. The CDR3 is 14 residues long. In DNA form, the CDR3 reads TGTGCCAGCTCACCTTCCGGGACTATGGATGAGCAGTTCTTC. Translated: CASSPSGTMDEQFF. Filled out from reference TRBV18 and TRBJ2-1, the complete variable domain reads NAGVMQNPRHLVRRRGQEARLRCSPMKGHSHVYWYRQLPEEGLKFMVYLQKENIIDESGMPKERFSAEFPKEGPSILRIQQVVRGDSAAYFCASSPSGTMDEQFFGPGTRLTVL.

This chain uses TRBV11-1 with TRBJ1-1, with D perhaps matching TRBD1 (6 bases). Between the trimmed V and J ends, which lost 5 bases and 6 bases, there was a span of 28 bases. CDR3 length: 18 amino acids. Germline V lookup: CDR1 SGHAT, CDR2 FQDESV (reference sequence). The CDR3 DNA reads TGTGCCAGCAGCATCAATCGGGGGGCGGCATTATGGGGTGCTGAAGCTTTCTTT. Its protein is CASSINRGAALWGAEAFF.

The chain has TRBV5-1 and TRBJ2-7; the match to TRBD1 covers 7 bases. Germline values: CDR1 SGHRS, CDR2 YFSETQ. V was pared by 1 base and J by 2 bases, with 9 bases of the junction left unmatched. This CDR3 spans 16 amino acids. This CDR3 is CASSLRPRDRAYEQYF. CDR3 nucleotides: TGCGCCAGCAGCTTGCGGCCCCGGGACAGAGCCTACGAGCAGTACTTC. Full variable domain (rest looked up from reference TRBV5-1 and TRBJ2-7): KAGVTQTPRYLIKTRGQQVTLSCSPISGHRSVSWYQQTPGQGLQFLFEYFSETQRNKGNFPGRFSGRQFSNSRSEMNVSTLELGDSALYLCASSLRPRDRAYEQYFGPGTRLTVT.

This CDR3 reads CASSYRVDIYNEQFF. CDR3 nucleotides: TGTGCCAGCAGTTACCGGGTGGATATTTACAATGAGCAGTTCTTC. The rearrangement links TRBV6-5 to TRBJ2-1; D unclear. The CDR3 runs to 15 residues. Germline lookup yields CDR1 MNHEY and CDR2 SVGAGI. Trimming took off 2 bases at V and 4 bases at J, with 12 bases between the two ends.

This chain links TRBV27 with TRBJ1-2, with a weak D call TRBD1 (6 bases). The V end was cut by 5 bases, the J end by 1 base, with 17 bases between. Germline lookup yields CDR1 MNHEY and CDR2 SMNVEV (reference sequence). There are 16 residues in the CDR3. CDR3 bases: TGTGCCAGCAGTCCCTGGGGGGGCCGGTTTAACTATGGCTACACCTTC. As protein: CASSPWGGRFNYGYTF.

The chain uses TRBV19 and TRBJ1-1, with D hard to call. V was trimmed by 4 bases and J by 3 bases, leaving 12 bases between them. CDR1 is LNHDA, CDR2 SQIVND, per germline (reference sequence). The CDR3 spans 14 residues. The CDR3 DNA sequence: TGTGCCAGTAGTAACCCCCGACGGGACACTGAAGCTTTCTTT. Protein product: CASSNPRRDTEAFF.

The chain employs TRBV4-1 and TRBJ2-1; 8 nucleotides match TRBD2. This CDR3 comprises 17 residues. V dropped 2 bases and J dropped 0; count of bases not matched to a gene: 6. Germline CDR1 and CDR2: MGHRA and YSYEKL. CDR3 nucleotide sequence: TGCGCCAGCAGCCAAAAACTAGCGGCGAGCTCCTACAATGAGCAGTTCTTC. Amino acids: CASSQKLAASSYNEQFF.

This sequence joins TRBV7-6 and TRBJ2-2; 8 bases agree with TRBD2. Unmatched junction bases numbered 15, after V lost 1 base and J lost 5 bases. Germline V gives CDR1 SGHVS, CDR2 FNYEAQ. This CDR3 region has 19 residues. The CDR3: CASSLEEWSGSRGTGELFF. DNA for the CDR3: TGTGCCAGCAGCTTAGAAGAATGGAGCGGGAGTAGGGGTACCGGGGAGCTGTTTTTT.